The 32 T cell receptor beta chains below come from one sample, sequenced in a study of CD8 T cells in Susac syndrome. cDNA came from around 0.5 to 1 ug RNA primed by random hexamers. Each CDR3 protein gets one entry after TCRdb re-called the immunoSEQ multiplex PCR reads with MiXCR. The data contain roughly 300,000 distinct CDR3 sequences, around 84% of them singletons. Sequenced input: CD8+ T cells from PBMCs. Source of these receptors: a human donor with multiple sclerosis.

This chain links TRBV19 with TRBJ2-7; 10 bases fit TRBD1. This CDR3 has 16 residues. Germline V gene sequence: CDR1 LNHDA, CDR2 SQIVND (reference sequence). J lost 2 bases, V lost 3 bases, and 7 bases had no gene match. The CDR3 is CASSILTGQGTYEQYF. In DNA form, the CDR3 reads TGTGCCAGTAGTATCCTCACGGGACAGGGGACCTACGAGCAGTACTTC.

This chain links TRBV7-6 with TRBJ2-1; 7 nucleotides agree with TRBD2. The CDR3 runs 17 residues. CDR1 and CDR2 from the germline V gene are SGHVS and FNYEAQ. With V trimmed by 2 bases and J by 5 bases, 12 bases remained unmatched. CDR3 region: CASSLRWEGYEDNEQFF. The CDR3 nucleotides are TGTGCCAGCAGCTTACGGTGGGAGGGGTACGAAGACAATGAGCAGTTCTTC.

This clonotype was seen more than once but under ten times. The chain combines TRBV6-6 with TRBJ2-7; D perhaps matches TRBD1 (5 bases). The CDR3 totals 13 residues. CDR1 is MNHNY, CDR2 SVGAGI, per germline (reference sequence). V lost 4 bases and J 2 bases, leaving 9 bases between the germline ends. The CDR3 is CASSSLQAYEQYF. The CDR3 DNA follows: TGTGCCAGCAGTTCATTACAGGCCTACGAGCAGTACTTC.

The J gene is TRBJ2-3, the V gene TRBV7-2; D is uncertain. Trimming took off 2 bases at V and 4 bases at J, with 7 bases between the two ends. Germline V gives CDR1 SGHTA, CDR2 FQGNSA. The CDR3 runs to 13 residues. For the CDR3, the DNA is TGTGCCAGCAGCTTAATGGTTGCAGATACGCAGTATTTT. Protein sequence: CASSLMVADTQYF.

This chain connects TRBV28 to TRBJ2-7; D remains ambiguous. Germline V gene lookup returns CDR1 MDHEN and CDR2 SYDVKM. Trimming removed 3 bases at V and 0 bases at J, with 12 bases between. This CDR3 region has 15 residues. The CDR3 reads CASSFGAYSSYEQYF. CDR3 nucleotide sequence: TGTGCCAGCAGTTTCGGAGCGTACAGCTCCTACGAGCAGTACTTC.

J is TRBJ2-1 and V is TRBV5-1; 9 bases are a match to TRBD2. This CDR3 region has 15 residues. CDR1 is SGHRS, CDR2 YFSETQ, per germline. V was clipped by 0 bases and J by 7 bases; unmatched bases: 5. As DNA, the CDR3 is TGCGCCAGCAGCTTGGCGGGACTAGCTCTTAATGAGCAGTTCTTC. Protein product: CASSLAGLALNEQFF.

There are a few counts of this clonotype. The V and J genes are TRBV27 and TRBJ1-1; no reliable D call. This CDR3 is 12 amino acids long. The V gene lost 6 bases and the J gene lost 5 bases, with 10 bases spanning the gap. Germline V gene data show CDR1 as MNHEY and CDR2 as SMNVEV (reference sequence). This chain's CDR3 is CASRRGGTEAFF. CDR3 DNA sequence: TGTGCCAGCAGGCGCGGAGGTACTGAAGCTTTCTTT.

This clonotype is a singleton in its sample. The V call is TRBV27, the J call TRBJ2-1; TRBD2 matches 13 bases. The CDR3 totals 16 residues. Germline-derived CDR1 and CDR2 are MNHEY and SMNVEV (reference sequence). Trimming took 2 bases from V and 8 from J; bases not matched to a gene: 6. The CDR3 here is CASSLLLAGGPDEQFF. The CDR3 bases are TGTGCCAGCAGTTTACTACTAGCGGGAGGGCCCGATGAGCAGTTCTTC.

The chain couples TRBV27 to TRBJ2-7; D remains ambiguous. V was cut by 4 bases and J by 6 bases, with 13 bases left in between. This CDR3 spans 13 amino acids. Germline V CDR1 and CDR2: MNHEY, SMNVEV (reference sequence). In DNA, the CDR3 is TGTGCCAGCAGTTACCTTTTAGGCGGCGAGCAGTACTTC. This translates into CASSYLLGGEQYF.

The rearrangement joins TRBV9 to TRBJ2-3, with 7 bases aligning to TRBD2. The CDR3 has 13 amino acids. Germline CDR1 is SGDLS and CDR2 is YYNGEE. The trim removed 3 bases at V and 6 bases at J, leaving 4 bases unmatched. The CDR3 here is CASSAFGGDTQYF. In nucleotides, the CDR3 is TGTGCCAGCAGCGCGTTCGGGGGGGATACGCAGTATTTT.

This clonotype was seen only a few times. The V and J genes are TRBV11-2 and TRBJ2-3; no reliable D call. This CDR3 is built from 12 residues. In germline, CDR1 is SGHAT, CDR2 FQNNGV. V was cut by 2 bases and J by 6 bases, with 6 bases left in between. As DNA, the CDR3 is TGTGCCAGCAGCTTACCGACGGATACGCAGTATTTT. It codes for CASSLPTDTQYF. The complete variable domain, with remaining parts taken from reference TRBV11-2 and TRBJ2-3, reads EAGVAQSPRYKIIEKRQSVAFWCNPISGHATLYWYQQILGQGPKLLIQFQNNGVVDDSQLPKDRFSAERLKGVDSTLKIQPAKLEDSAVYLCASSLPTDTQYFGPGTRLTVL.

The rearrangement links TRBV25-1 to TRBJ2-5, with TRBD2 identical over 7 bases. This CDR3 spans 16 amino acids. Germline V gene data show CDR1 as MGHDK and CDR2 as SYGVNS. J gave up 4 bases and V 4 bases, and 12 bases lay outside the gene matches. CDR3 in DNA: TGTGCCAGCAGTGTCGGGCGGGAGTTATCGCGAGAGACCCAGTACTTC. This codes for CASSVGRELSRETQYF. Full variable domain (rest looked up from reference TRBV25-1 and TRBJ2-5): EADIYQTPRYLVIGTGKKITLECSQTMGHDKMYWYQQDPGMELHLIHYSYGVNSTEKGDLSSESTVSRIRTEHFPLTLESARPSHTSQYLCASSVGRELSRETQYFGPGTRLLVL.

The chain carries TRBV7-9 and TRBJ2-1; 8 bases agree with TRBD1. J lost 8 bases, V lost 5 bases, and 8 bases had no gene match. CDR1 SEHNR and CDR2 FQNEAQ come from the germline V gene (reference sequence). The CDR3 has 14 residues. CDR3: CASSPRTGTDEQFF. CDR3 nucleotides: TGTGCCAGCAGCCCGAGGACAGGGACGGATGAGCAGTTCTTC.

The genes are TRBV6-1 and TRBJ2-5; 8 nucleotides line up with TRBD1. Germline V lookup: CDR1 MNHNS, CDR2 SASEGT. This CDR3 has 14 amino acids. The V segment lost 7 bases and the J segment 4 bases; nucleotides outside the gene matches: 8. CDR3 sequence: CASTPTGGRETQYF. DNA of the CDR3: TGTGCCAGCACTCCAACAGGGGGGCGAGAGACCCAGTACTTC.

The rearrangement links TRBV6-2 or TRBV6-3 to TRBJ1-2; D is unclear. This CDR3 contains 13 residues. V lost 7 bases, J lost 2 bases, and 11 bases lay in between. Germline CDR1 is MNHEY and CDR2 is SVGEGT. CDR3 in DNA: TGTGCCAGCAAAGGGCTCTTAAACTATGGCTACACCTTC. This sequence encodes CASKGLLNYGYTF.

On this clonotype: One junction end does not reproduce the germline sequence, and a read error may be involved. The chain recombines TRBV20-1 with TRBJ2-1; 13 bases agree with TRBD2. The CDR3 is 17 residues long. The germline V gene has CDR1 DFQATT and CDR2 SNEGSKA (reference sequence). The DNA for the CDR3 is TGCAGTGCTGGAGAGAGGACTAGCGGGAGCTCCTACAATGAGCAGTTCTTC. This codes for CSAGERTSGSSYNEQFF.

The V call is TRBV6-5, the J call TRBJ2-3; D might be TRBD1 or TRBD2, each matching 5 bases. Germline V gene lookup returns CDR1 MNHEY and CDR2 SVGAGI. The CDR3 totals 16 residues. V lost 0 bases and J 6 bases, leaving 16 bases between the germline ends. The DNA of the CDR3 is TGTGCCAGCAGTTACTCGAAGGTCAGGGAGTTGGATACGCAGTATTTT. This codes for CASSYSKVRELDTQYF.

The V call is TRBV28, the J call TRBJ1-4; D gene ambiguous. Germline CDR1 reads MDHEN; CDR2 reads SYDVKM. The V end was cut by 3 bases, the J end by 5 bases, with 7 bases between. The CDR3 length is 13 residues. The DNA of the CDR3 is TGTGCCAGCAGTTTCGTTGGGAATGAAAAACTGTTTTTT. Residues: CASSFVGNEKLFF. The variable domain in full, completed from reference TRBV28 and TRBJ1-4, reads DVKVTQSSRYLVKRTGEKVFLECVQDMDHENMFWYRQDPGLGLRLIYFSYDVKMKEKGDIPEGYSVSREKKERFSLILESASTNQTSMYLCASSFVGNEKLFFGSGTQLSVL.

The gene calls are TRBV27 and TRBJ2-7, with D possibly being TRBD1 or TRBD2 (5 bases each). The CDR3 covers 16 residues. V was cut by 5 bases and J by 3 bases, with 20 bases left in between. The germline V gene encodes CDR1 MNHEY and CDR2 SMNVEV (reference sequence). CDR3 bases: TGTGCCAGCAGTCCCGCCAATAGACGGGGCATCTACGAGCAGTACTTC. As protein: CASSPANRRGIYEQYF.

The rearrangement joins TRBV5-6 to TRBJ1-1; D is possibly TRBD1 (6 bases). The CDR3 loop spans 14 amino acids. Trimming removed 0 bases at V and 4 bases at J, with 10 bases between. Germline CDR1 is SGHDT and CDR2 is YYEEEE. The CDR3, as DNA: TGTGCCAGCAGCTTGGCAGGGGTAAGCACTGAAGCTTTCTTT. Translated: CASSLAGVSTEAFF.

This chain links TRBV13 with TRBJ2-1; weak D call: TRBD2 (6 bases). Trimming took off 5 bases at V and 7 bases at J, with 18 bases between the two ends. Germline V CDR1 and CDR2: PRHDT, FYEKMQ (reference sequence). The CDR3 runs to 15 residues. The CDR3: CASSPREFGRNEQFF. CDR3 sequence (DNA): TGTGCCAGCAGCCCACGGGAGTTCGGGAGAAATGAGCAGTTCTTC. Complete variable domain (other parts from reference TRBV13 and TRBJ2-1): AAGVIQSPRHLIKEKRETATLKCYPIPRHDTVYWYQQGPGQDPQFLISFYEKMQSDKGSIPDRFSAQQFSDYHSELNMSSLELGDSALYFCASSPREFGRNEQFFGPGTRLTVL.

The chain joins TRBV29-1 to TRBJ1-4, with D possibly matching TRBD1 (6 bases). The CDR3 consists of 14 residues. CDR1 is SQVTM and CDR2 is ANQGSEA in the germline V gene. The germline V and J ends were trimmed by 3 bases and 6 bases, with 14 bases remaining between them. CDR3 in amino acids: CSVDRGEGYEKLFF. The CDR3 nucleotides are TGCAGCGTTGACAGGGGAGAAGGGTATGAAAAACTGTTTTTT.

The chain joins TRBV7-9 to TRBJ2-1; D remains unclear. Germline CDR1 SEHNR, CDR2 FQNEAQ (reference sequence). Trimming removed 2 bases from V and 11 bases from J, with 7 bases in between. This CDR3 is built from 11 residues. The CDR3 region has the DNA TGTGCCAGCAGCTTACTGCCTCAGCAGTTCTTC. Translating it yields CASSLLPQQFF.

The chain uses TRBV7-2 and TRBJ2-7; possibly TRBD1 or TRBD2 for D (6 bases each). V was cut by 4 bases and J by 4 bases, with 17 bases left in between. The CDR3 has 15 amino acids. Germline V gene data show CDR1 as SGHTA and CDR2 as FQGNSA. CDR3 sequence reads: CASSSSGDIAYEQYF. The CDR3 bases are TGTGCCAGCAGCTCATCGGGGGACATAGCTTACGAGCAGTACTTC.

This clonotype was recorded only once. The chain uses TRBV20-1 and TRBJ2-1; 10 bases fit TRBD2. V lost 2 bases to trimming and J lost 7 bases; unmatched junction nucleotides: 14. Germline V gene data show CDR1 as DFQATT and CDR2 as SNEGSKA (reference sequence). The CDR3 runs 17 residues. The CDR3 DNA is TGCAGTGCTAGAATGACCCCCACTAGCGGGATATTTAATGAGCAGTTCTTC. The encoded protein is CSARMTPTSGIFNEQFF.

This chain connects TRBV29-1 to TRBJ2-2; 7 bases map to TRBD2. J gave up 6 bases and V 8 bases, and 9 bases lay outside the gene matches. CDR1 is SQVTM, CDR2 ANQGSEA, per germline. The CDR3 sequence is 13 residues long. CDR3 nucleotide sequence: TGCAGCAAGGGGAGGGCCCCTTCCGGGGAGCTGTTTTTT. Amino acids: CSKGRAPSGELFF.

The chain carries TRBV5-1 and TRBJ2-1; 8 bases are shared with TRBD2. Germline assignment: CDR1 SGHRS and CDR2 YFSETQ. The V gene end was trimmed by 4 bases and the J gene end by 5 bases; junction bases not matched to a gene: 8. The CDR3 consists of 15 residues. In nucleotides, the CDR3 is TGCGCCAGCAGCCCACTAGCGGAGCGGAACAATGAGCAGTTCTTC. This encodes CASSPLAERNNEQFF.

The rearrangement uses TRBV20-1 and TRBJ2-1, with D tentatively TRBD2 (5 bases). Germline assignment: CDR1 DFQATT and CDR2 SNEGSKA (reference sequence). Trimming shortened V by 5 bases and J by 0 bases, and 14 bases separated the two germline ends. The CDR3 covers 15 residues. In nucleotides, the CDR3 is TGCAGTGCTGAACTAGGGAGTAGCTCCTACAATGAGCAGTTCTTC. It yields the protein CSAELGSSSYNEQFF.

The chain has TRBV7-9 and TRBJ1-1; D not certain. V was shortened by 10 bases and J by 0 bases, with 12 bases between the two germline ends. The germline CDR1 and CDR2 sequences are SEHNR and FQNEAQ (reference sequence). CDR3 length: 13 residues. CDR3 bases: TGTGCCACCGAAGGTGCCATGAACACTGAAGCTTTCTTT. This translates into CATEGAMNTEAFF.

The chain employs TRBV29-1 and TRBJ2-3, with a tentative D call TRBD1 (6 bases). Trimming cost V 0 bases and J 1 base, with 8 bases left between them. From germline, CDR1 is SQVTM and CDR2 ANQGSEA. CDR3 length: 14 amino acids. The CDR3 spells CSVEEDRGTDTQYF. The CDR3 DNA reads as TGCAGCGTTGAAGAGGACAGAGGCACAGATACGCAGTATTTT.

V usage is TRBV7-9 and J usage is TRBJ2-6; TRBD1 agrees at 8 bases. The CDR3 covers 19 residues. Germline trimming cut 5 bases from V and 1 base from J; bases unmatched to any gene: 13. Germline V gene data show CDR1 as SEHNR and CDR2 as FQNEAQ (reference sequence). CDR3 sequence reads: CASSPSGGRGRSGANVLTF. CDR3 nucleotides: TGTGCCAGCAGCCCTTCAGGGGGCAGGGGGCGTTCTGGGGCCAACGTCCTGACTTTC.

V usage is TRBV5-4 and J usage is TRBJ2-2; 9 positions match TRBD2. Per the germline V gene, CDR1 is SGHNT and CDR2 is YYREEE (reference sequence). This CDR3 is built from 15 residues. Trimming removed 0 bases from V and 6 bases from J; junction bases left unmatched: 3. CDR3 nucleotides: TGTGCCAGCAGCTTGGCACTAGCGGGCCCCGGGGAGCTGTTTTTT. It is translated as CASSLALAGPGELFF.